This TCR beta chain was recovered during a study of PD-L1 blockade in urothelial cancer. Study-level information: Each participant's history included 0 to 3 prior chemotherapy regimens. Blood underwent analysis 3 weeks (second dose) and 6 weeks after treatment began. Study-wide findings and caveats: When pretreatment blood TCR clonality was below the median, it predicted better survival.

Method: immunoSEQ multiplex PCR; TCRdb's copy keeps in-frame clones and lacks some. The data show about 110,000 clones, with around 85% seen just once and 2% to 3% held by the top ten. Pretreatment sampling and on-treatment sampling together yielded between 1 and 8 samples for each patient. Only one count was recorded for this clone. The antigen is unknown. Trimming took 1 base from V and 9 from J, leaving 10 bases between them. CDR3 length: 13 amino acids. Germline values: CDR1 SGHDN, CDR2 FVKESK. The source material was PBMCs, sampled around atezolizumab (anti-PD-L1) treatment. The TCR originated in a man aged 50 to 60 with urothelial cancer. This chain uses TRBV14 with TRBJ2-1; D perhaps matches TRBD1 (5 bases). This CDR3 is CASSQVRGGEQFF. DNA for the CDR3: TGTGCCAGCAGCCAAGTTAGGGGCGGTGAGCAGTTCTTC. The full variable domain, its missing parts supplied by reference TRBV14 and TRBJ2-1, is EAGVTQFPSHSVIEKGQTVTLRCDPISGHDNLYWYRRVMGKEIKFLLHFVKESKQDESGMPNNRFLAERTGGTYSTLKVQPAELEDSGVYFCASSQVRGGEQFFGPGTRLTVL.